Listed here are 30 T cell receptor beta chains from one sample, sequenced in a study of blood T cell repertoires in COVID-19. Data came from immunoSEQ multiplex PCR; TCRdb stores just in-frame clones and leaves some out. The sample lists approximately 130,000 clones; 75% to 90% were seen once. Sequenced material: peripheral blood. The receptors shown here come from a woman between 45 and 60 years old who had recovered from COVID-19.

The V and J genes are TRBV6-5 and TRBJ1-4; D remains unclear. Germline V lookup: CDR1 MNHEY, CDR2 SVGAGI. The CDR3 covers 13 residues. V dropped 10 bases and J dropped 8 bases, with 17 bases sitting between them. The CDR3 protein is CATGREFGEKLFF. CDR3 nucleotide sequence: TGTGCCACCGGGCGGGAGTTTGGGGAAAAACTGTTTTTT.

The J gene is TRBJ2-2, the V gene TRBV5-6, with 9 bases fitting TRBD1. This CDR3 is 14 amino acids long. V shed 5 bases, J shed 6 bases, and the junction held 5 bases outside the gene matches. The V gene's germline CDR1 is SGHDT and CDR2 YYEEEE. DNA for the CDR3: TGTGCCAGCAGGCTGACAGGGGGTCCCGGGGAGCTGTTTTTT. It specifies CASRLTGGPGELFF.

The chain combines TRBV6-2 or TRBV6-3 with TRBJ2-5, with 8 positions matching TRBD2. The germline gives CDR1 MNHEY, CDR2 SVGEGT. This CDR3 spans 15 amino acids. V shed 6 bases, J shed 5 bases, and the junction held 11 bases outside the gene matches. The CDR3, as DNA: TGTGCCAGCAGCCGAACTGGGACTAGTCAGGAGACCCAGTACTTC. Its protein is CASSRTGTSQETQYF.

The table lists this clone with a count of one. This rearrangement joins TRBV30 to TRBJ1-2, with 9 bases fitting TRBD1. This CDR3 has 14 residues. After removal of 8 bases from V and 8 bases from J, the junction contained 15 bases not matched to a gene. CDR1 is GTSNPN and CDR2 is SVGIG in the germline V gene (reference sequence). The CDR3 protein is CAGMLWGTGKGYTF. In DNA form, the CDR3 reads TGTGCCGGGATGCTCTGGGGGACAGGGAAGGGCTACACCTTC.

The gene calls are TRBV5-4 and TRBJ2-5; possible D gene TRBD1, 5 bases. The ends were cut back, 0 bases at V and 5 bases at J, with 14 bases in the middle. This CDR3 spans 15 amino acids. Per the germline V gene, CDR1 is SGHNT and CDR2 is YYREEE (reference sequence). The CDR3 region is CASSLAWGRKETQYF. In DNA form, the CDR3 reads TGTGCCAGCAGCTTGGCCTGGGGCAGGAAGGAGACCCAGTACTTC. The full variable domain, rest sourced from reference TRBV5-4 and TRBJ2-5, is ETGVTQSPTHLIKTRGQQVTLRCSSQSGHNTVSWYQQALGQGPQFIFQYYREEENGRGNFPPRFSGLQFPNYSSELNVNALELDDSALYLCASSLAWGRKETQYFGPGTRLLVL.

This chain joins TRBV2 and TRBJ1-2; 7 bases match TRBD1. The J segment lost 5 bases and the V segment lost 5 bases, leaving 5 bases of the junction unmatched. This CDR3 spans 13 amino acids. The germline V gene encodes CDR1 SNHLY and CDR2 FYNNEI. CDR3 nucleotides: TGTGCCAGCAGTTATGACAGGGAGTATGGCTACACCTTC. It encodes CASSYDREYGYTF.

V gene TRBV18 combines with J gene TRBJ2-1; 10 nucleotides agree with TRBD2. V shed 5 bases, J shed 7 bases, and the junction held 2 bases outside the gene matches. Germline CDR1 reads KGHSH; CDR2 reads LQKENI. This CDR3 has 13 residues. For the CDR3, the DNA is TGTGCCAGCTCAGCTAGCGGGAGAAATGAGCAGTTCTTC. This sequence encodes CASSASGRNEQFF.

The rearrangement uses TRBV10-2 and TRBJ2-7; D is possibly TRBD2 (6 bases). Per germline, CDR1 WSHSY and CDR2 SAAADI. The CDR3 is 13 residues long. Trimming stripped 5 bases from V and 5 bases from J, with 13 bases between. The CDR3 sequence is CASSRDSLNEQYF. CDR3 sequence (DNA): TGCGCCAGCAGTCGGGACTCTTTGAACGAGCAGTACTTC.

CDR3 coding DNA: TGTGCCAGCTCACCACCACGGGGGGAAGGATCACCCCTCCACTTT. Translated, it gives CASSPPRGEGSPLHF. V is TRBV18 and J is TRBJ1-6, with D perhaps matching TRBD1 (5 bases). V dropped 0 bases and J dropped 10 bases, with 13 bases sitting between them. The CDR3 covers 15 residues. CDR1 KGHSH and CDR2 LQKENI come from the germline V gene.

The CDR3 DNA is TGTGCCAGCAGCCCGCCGGGGATGAACACTGAAGCTTTCTTT. This gives the protein CASSPPGMNTEAFF. This chain uses TRBV14 with TRBJ1-1; D is ambiguous. V lost 4 bases and J 0 bases, leaving 9 bases between the germline ends. CDR1 and CDR2 from the germline V gene are SGHDN and FVKESK. This CDR3 contains 14 residues.

The V and J genes are TRBV25-1 and TRBJ1-4; TRBD1 aligns across 8 bases. The ends lost 4 bases at V and 3 bases at J; junction bases unmatched: 4. CDR3 length: 15 residues. Germline CDR1 reads MGHDK; CDR2 reads SYGVNS. For the CDR3, the DNA is TGTGCCAGCAGTGCTCTGGACAGGGCTAATGAAAAACTGTTTTTT. Protein: CASSALDRANEKLFF.

This clone was seen just once. J is TRBJ1-2 and V is TRBV19, with unresolved D. This CDR3 contains 14 residues. Germline values: CDR1 LNHDA, CDR2 SQIVND (reference sequence). Between the trimmed V and J ends, which lost 3 bases and 0 bases, there was a span of 8 bases. CDR3 sequence reads: CASSISFTNYGYTF. The DNA of the CDR3 is TGTGCCAGTAGTATTTCATTCACTAACTATGGCTACACCTTC.

The chain carries TRBV12-3 or TRBV12-4 and TRBJ1-2; D gene unclear. The CDR3 has 12 residues. V was cut by 6 bases and J by 8 bases, with 13 bases left in between. The CDR3 region is CASSPGDWGYTF. The CDR3 DNA is TGTGCCAGCAGCCCCGGGGATTGGGGCTACACCTTC.

The CDR3 DNA reads as TGTGCCAGCAGCCTCCCCTGGGAACGGCGGGGGTACTTC. Residues: CASSLPWERRGYF. J is TRBJ2-7 and V is TRBV21-1; the DNA was not compared with TRBD2, the D call given in the table. TRBV21-1 is reported as a pseudogene. This CDR3 spans 13 amino acids.

As concerns this clone: The sample contains more than one DNA sequence encoding this CDR3. The gene calls are TRBV29-1 and TRBJ1-5; 7 nucleotides align to TRBD1. Looked up from germline, CDR1 is SQVTM and CDR2 is ANQGSEA. After removal of 5 bases from V and 5 bases from J, the junction contained 3 bases not matched to a gene. The CDR3 has 12 amino acids. The CDR3 loop reads CSVRQGDQPQHF. In DNA, the CDR3 is TGCAGCGTTCGACAGGGAGATCAGCCCCAGCATTTT.

This chain joins TRBV7-6 and TRBJ1-3, with 9 bases matching TRBD1. V shed 2 bases, J shed 0 bases, and the junction held 5 bases outside the gene matches. CDR1 SGHVS and CDR2 FNYEAQ come from the germline V gene. This CDR3 spans 17 amino acids. The CDR3: CASSLPGTGYSGNTIYF. DNA of the CDR3: TGTGCCAGCAGCTTACCCGGGACAGGGTACTCTGGAAACACCATATATTTT.

The chain carries TRBV29-1 and TRBJ1-2; tentatively, D is TRBD1 (6 bases). Deletions cut 6 bases from V and 2 bases from J, with 10 bases between. Germline values: CDR1 SQVTM, CDR2 ANQGSEA. This CDR3 is 12 amino acids long. The CDR3 here is CSVDDRNYGYTF. The CDR3 bases are TGCAGCGTCGATGACAGGAACTATGGCTACACCTTC. The variable domain in full, completed from reference TRBV29-1 and TRBJ1-2, reads SAVISQKPSRDICQRGTSLTIQCQVDSQVTMMFWYRQQPGQSLTLIATANQGSEATYESGFVIDKFPISRPNLTFSTLTVSNMSPEDSSIYLCSVDDRNYGYTFGSGTRLTVV.

The chain employs TRBV9 and TRBJ1-3, with TRBD1 matching over 8 bases. Per the germline V gene, CDR1 is SGDLS and CDR2 is YYNGEE. The CDR3 contains 16 residues. V lost 0 bases, J lost 4 bases, and 6 bases stayed unmatched. The CDR3 region has the DNA TGTGCCAGCAGCGTAGAACCCGACAGGGGAGGAAACACCATATATTTT. Its translation: CASSVEPDRGGNTIYF. The full variable domain, with the rest looked up from reference TRBV9 and TRBJ1-3, is DSGVTQTPKHLITATGQRVTLRCSPRSGDLSVYWYQQSLDQGLQFLIQYYNGEERAKGNILERFSAQQFPDLHSELNLSSLELGDSALYFCASSVEPDRGGNTIYFGEGSWLTVV.

The chain employs TRBV5-4 and TRBJ1-2; D is possibly TRBD1 (5 bases). Germline V gene data show CDR1 as SGHNT and CDR2 as YYREEE (reference sequence). CDR3 size: 15 residues. Between the trimmed V and J ends, which lost 0 bases and 2 bases, there was a span of 11 bases. The DNA of the CDR3 is TGTGCCAGCAGCTTGGTGGCAGCAGGGAACTATGGCTACACCTTC. This codes for CASSLVAAGNYGYTF.

CDR3 in amino acids: CASSLSQDEKLFF. CDR3 bases: TGTGCCAGCAGCTTATCTCAGGATGAAAAACTGTTTTTT. The chain carries TRBV11-2 and TRBJ1-4; D not certain. Trimming pared 2 bases from V and 6 bases from J, leaving 7 bases between. The germline V gene encodes CDR1 SGHAT and CDR2 FQNNGV. The CDR3 loop spans 13 amino acids.

The chain carries TRBV2 and TRBJ1-1; D remains unclear. The CDR3 consists of 12 residues. Trimming shortened V by 5 bases and J by 1 base, and 5 bases separated the two germline ends. Germline-derived CDR1 and CDR2 are SNHLY and FYNNEI. The CDR3: CASSSGNTEAFF. The DNA for the CDR3 is TGTGCCAGCAGTTCAGGGAACACTGAAGCTTTCTTT.

This chain links TRBV5-1 with TRBJ1-2; D remains ambiguous. V lost 0 bases, J lost 1 base, and 7 bases lay in between. This CDR3 region has 14 residues. Germline CDR1 and CDR2: SGHRS and YFSETQ. CDR3 amino acids: CASSLEQNNYGYTF. The CDR3 nucleotides are TGCGCCAGCAGCTTGGAACAGAATAACTATGGCTACACCTTC.

The rearrangement joins TRBV11-3 to TRBJ1-2, with a possible D match to TRBD1 (6 bases). The germline V gene encodes CDR1 SGHNT and CDR2 YENEEA. The CDR3 runs 14 residues. V was trimmed by 2 bases and J by 6 bases, leaving 13 bases between them. CDR3 protein: CASSLMGGLHGYTF. CDR3 DNA sequence: TGTGCCAGCAGCTTAATGGGGGGGCTCCATGGCTACACCTTC. The full variable domain, its missing parts supplied by reference TRBV11-3 and TRBJ1-2, is EAGVVQSPRYKIIEKKQPVAFWCNPISGHNTLYWYLQNLGQGPELLIRYENEEAVDDSQLPKDRFSAERLKGVDSTLKIQPAELGDSAVYLCASSLMGGLHGYTFGSGTRLTVV.

A few counts support this clone. The genes are TRBV10-2 and TRBJ1-3, with D perhaps matching TRBD1 (5 bases). The germline CDR1 and CDR2 sequences are WSHSY and SAAADI. V was shortened by 6 bases and J by 1 base, with 13 bases between the two germline ends. The CDR3 is 15 amino acids. The CDR3 sequence is CASSPGRMSGNTIYF. In nucleotides, the CDR3 is TGCGCCAGCAGCCCAGGGAGGATGTCTGGAAACACCATATATTTT.

This clone showed up many times. The chain uses TRBV7-6 and TRBJ2-1; 8 nucleotides line up with TRBD2. This CDR3 region has 15 residues. V lost 5 bases and J lost 0; bases outside the gene matches: 3. Germline V lookup: CDR1 SGHVS, CDR2 FNYEAQ. CDR3: CASSPLAGSYNEQFF. CDR3 bases: TGTGCCAGCAGCCCCCTAGCGGGCTCCTACAATGAGCAGTTCTTC.

V usage is TRBV5-4 and J usage is TRBJ2-3; TRBD2 is a possible D gene (6 bases). The CDR3 consists of 16 residues. Germline CDR1 SGHNT, CDR2 YYREEE (reference sequence). V lost 0 bases, J lost 3 bases, and 14 bases lay in between. This chain's CDR3 is CASSLVERAATDTQYF. The CDR3 DNA sequence: TGTGCCAGCAGCTTGGTGGAGCGGGCGGCTACAGATACGCAGTATTTT. The full variable domain, its missing parts supplied by reference TRBV5-4 and TRBJ2-3, is ETGVTQSPTHLIKTRGQQVTLRCSSQSGHNTVSWYQQALGQGPQFIFQYYREEENGRGNFPPRFSGLQFPNYSSELNVNALELDDSALYLCASSLVERAATDTQYFGPGTRLTVL.

This chain links TRBV12-3 or TRBV12-4 with TRBJ1-2, with 8 bases lining up with TRBD1. With 3 bases clipped from V and 5 bases from J, the junction kept 2 bases outside the gene matches. The CDR3 is 13 amino acids. For the CDR3, the DNA is TGTGCCAGCAGTTTCCGGACAGGGTATGGCTACACCTTC. Translating it yields CASSFRTGYGYTF.

This chain joins TRBV6-5 and TRBJ1-2, with 10 bases matching TRBD1. This CDR3 is built from 15 residues. Trimming removed 6 bases from V and 3 bases from J; junction bases left unmatched: 7. In germline, CDR1 is MNHEY, CDR2 SVGAGI. The CDR3 nucleotides are TGTGCCAGCAGGTTTGCGGGACAGGGGTACTATGGCTACACCTTC. This gives the protein CASRFAGQGYYGYTF.

CDR3 DNA sequence: TGTGCCAGCAGTGGACCAGGGGGGACAGGGAGAAAGACCCAGTACTTC. This gives the protein CASSGPGGTGRKTQYF. The V and J genes are TRBV2 and TRBJ2-5; 9 bases align to TRBD1. The CDR3 length is 16 residues. After removal of 4 bases from V and 6 bases from J, the junction contained 12 bases not matched to a gene. CDR1 SNHLY and CDR2 FYNNEI come from the germline V gene.

This clone was observed a single time. The chain joins TRBV6-5 to TRBJ2-7; tentative D call: TRBD1 (5 bases). Germline assignment: CDR1 MNHEY and CDR2 SVGAGI. The ends were cut back, 0 bases at V and 2 bases at J, with 14 bases in the middle. The CDR3 is 16 residues long. The DNA for the CDR3 is TGTGCCAGCAGTTACTCGGGCTTGGACACCACCTACGAGCAGTACTTC. Translated: CASSYSGLDTTYEQYF.